This T cell receptor (beta chain) emerged from a study of blood T cell repertoires in COVID-19. TCRdb's copy holds only in-frame clones and misses some; the assay was immunoSEQ multiplex PCR. This sample has 100,000 to 150,000 clones, with roughly 90% found just once. The CDR3 totals 15 residues. CDR1 is SGHRS, CDR2 YFSETQ, per germline. The V and J ends lost 4 bases and 3 bases, in that order; junction bases with no gene match: 4. The sequenced sample consisted of PBMCs or T cells enriched from blood (not recorded which). The V call is TRBV5-1, the J call TRBJ2-1; TRBD1 agrees at 10 bases. The sequence was collected from a woman aged 50 to 60 who had recovered from COVID-19. This CDR3 reads CASSARDRGYNEQFF. CDR3 nucleotide sequence: TGCGCCAGCAGCGCCCGGGACAGGGGCTACAATGAGCAGTTCTTC.